The TCR beta chain described here comes from a study of T cell repertoires in cytomegalovirus infection. Overall study context: Public TCR beta signatures indicated both CMV infection and matching HLA type.

TCRdb fed the reads into MiXCR, producing one record per CDR3 protein. The profile covers 900,000 to 950,000 distinct CDR3 sequences, with around 30% appearing a single time and 11% to 15% taken by the ten largest. Study-wide results and caveats: Cumulative public TCR beta family frequency identified carriers of CMV plus the relevant HLA. HLA-C-restricted CMV-specific TCR beta clonotypes were dominant in the ex vivo response.

A word on this clonotype: Its antigen is still unknown.

The sequencing here drew on cultured CD8+ T cells from PBMCs, taken from culture after CMV antigen stimulation. This TCR was recovered from a human donor in good health (CMV status not recorded). Some clones in this sample may be carry-over from other donors' samples.

The CDR3 DNA sequence: TGCAGTGGAGGGGGGAGGGCTAACTATGGCTACACCTTC. The encoded protein is CSGGGRANYGYTF. V gene TRBV20-1 combines with J gene TRBJ1-2, with TRBD1 as a possible D gene (6 bases). CDR3 length: 13 amino acids. V was clipped by 7 bases and J by 0 bases, with 12 bases between them. Germline CDR1 is DFQATT and CDR2 is SNEGSKA (reference sequence).